A single sample is the source of the 21 T cell receptor beta chains below, sequenced in a study of cytomegalovirus exposure and HLA in healthy donors listed by TCRdb under 2017. Library creation used the immunoSEQ multiplex PCR assay. For the multiplex PCR, a mixture combining 60 forward primers for TCR Vbeta segments and 13 reverse primers for TCR Jbeta segments was used. Here the immuneACCESS table is served through TCRdb, limited to in-frame sequences with V and J called. Missing clones are a known gap in these copies; in checked studies unresolved V genes cover under half, and the rest lacks a known reason. Present in this sample are 57,000 or so clones, around 72% of which were seen just once. The ten top clones hold roughly 47% of the sample. Material for sequencing was PBMCs. The receptor set was obtained from a man in his fifties or sixties in good health and CMV-seropositive.

This clone has a single count. V gene TRBV7-6 combines with J gene TRBJ1-5; D is undetermined. The CDR3 is 14 amino acids. The V end was cut by 2 bases, the J end by 2 bases, with 7 bases between. Germline V CDR1 and CDR2: SGHVS, FNYEAQ. The CDR3 DNA reads as TGTGCCAGCAGCTTAAAGCAGGGCAATCAGCCCCAGCATTTT. It is translated as CASSLKQGNQPQHF.

In its sample, this clone was seen a few times. The CDR3: CASSSPKAKNIQYF. The CDR3 DNA is TGTGCCAGCAGCTCCCCTAAAGCCAAAAACATTCAGTACTTC. The genes are TRBV7-8 and TRBJ2-4; D unclear. Per the germline V gene, CDR1 is SGHVS and CDR2 is FQNEAQ. With 4 bases removed from V and 0 bases from J, the gap between germline ends came to 7 bases. The CDR3 loop spans 14 amino acids.

V and J are TRBV6-5 and TRBJ2-7; perhaps TRBD1 as D (7 bases). This CDR3 region has 15 residues. CDR1 is MNHEY, CDR2 SVGAGI, per germline. V was clipped by 4 bases and J by 0 bases, with 13 bases between them. The CDR3 protein is CASSSGTAGSYEQYF. CDR3 DNA: TGTGCCAGCAGTTCCGGGACAGCGGGCTCCTACGAGCAGTACTTC.

Points on this clone: This specimen includes other DNA sequences encoding the same CDR3. The chain combines TRBV4-3 with TRBJ2-1; D remains ambiguous. CDR3 size: 17 residues. From germline, CDR1 is LGHNA and CDR2 YSLEER. The V and J ends lost 1 base and 3 bases respectively, with 16 bases between them. The CDR3 nucleotides are TGCGCCAGCAGCCAAGCTATCATCGTCATAATCTACAATGAGCAGTTCTTC. Its translation is CASSQAIIVIIYNEQFF.

The V gene is TRBV21-1, the J gene TRBJ2-5; TRBD1, the table's D call, was not compared with the DNA. TRBV21-1 is noted as a pseudogene. This CDR3 is built from 16 residues. This chain's CDR3 is CASAQEGRGRSETQYF. The DNA for the CDR3 is TGTGCCAGCGCCCAAGAGGGCAGGGGGCGGTCGGAGACCCAGTACTTC.

The V gene is TRBV2, the J gene TRBJ1-4; D may be TRBD1 (6 bases). This CDR3 spans 14 amino acids. V gave up 4 bases and J gave up 1 base, with 7 bases separating them. Looked up from germline, CDR1 is SNHLY and CDR2 is FYNNEI. The CDR3 loop is CASSVGGTNEKLFF. As DNA, the CDR3 is TGTGCCAGCAGTGTAGGGGGAACTAATGAAAAACTGTTTTTT.

A single count supports this clone. This chain uses TRBV7-6 with TRBJ2-1; TRBD1 matches 9 bases. Losses at the gene ends were 4 bases for V and 6 bases for J; bases not matched to a gene: 13. CDR1 and CDR2 (germline): SGHVS, FNYEAQ. The CDR3 runs to 17 residues. The DNA for the CDR3 is TGTGCCAGCAGCTCCCGGTTTGGGACAGGGTTTTCCAATGAGCAGTTCTTC. Encoded protein: CASSSRFGTGFSNEQFF.

This clone came up a few times. The chain joins TRBV7-2 to TRBJ2-1, with 8 bases fitting TRBD2. Germline CDR1 and CDR2: SGHTA and FQGNSA. The length of the CDR3 is 13 residues. Trimming cost V 5 bases and J 10 bases; bases outside gene matches: 7. The CDR3 nucleotides read TGTGCCAGCAGCCCTTCCCCTAGCGGGGAGCAGTTCTTC. Its protein is CASSPSPSGEQFF.

Notes on this clone: Its ends do not fully match the called genes, so a read error is possible. This sequence joins TRBV6-6 and TRBJ1-1, with 8 bases fitting TRBD1. Looked up from germline, CDR1 is MNHNY and CDR2 is SVGAGI (reference sequence). The CDR3 contains 13 residues. The CDR3 spells CASSWTGNAEAFF. The CDR3 DNA reads TGTGCCAGCAGTTGGACAGGGAACGCTGAAGCTTTCTTT.

The chain has TRBV5-4 and TRBJ2-7, with 7 positions matching TRBD2. CDR3 length: 15 amino acids. Germline-derived CDR1 and CDR2 are SGHNT and YYREEE (reference sequence). V trimming: 0 bases; J trimming: 3 bases; junction bases outside the gene matches: 6. CDR3 sequence (DNA): TGTGCCAGCAGCTTGGAAGGGACTATCAACTACGAGCAGTACTTC. Translated: CASSLEGTINYEQYF.

The chain combines TRBV19 with TRBJ2-1, with D possibly matching TRBD2 (6 bases). This CDR3 is built from 14 residues. V lost 10 bases, J lost 4 bases, and 17 bases lay in between. In germline, CDR1 is LNHDA, CDR2 SQIVND (reference sequence). CDR3 DNA: TGTGCCACTTCCCACTTGGGAGGTTACAATGAGCAGTTCTTC. Its protein product is CATSHLGGYNEQFF.

The chain uses TRBV4-1 and TRBJ2-1; 12 bases fit TRBD2. Unmatched junction bases numbered 4, after V lost 3 bases and J lost 1 base. This CDR3 contains 17 residues. From germline, CDR1 is MGHRA and CDR2 YSYEKL. CDR3 residues: CASSQRLAGVSYNEQFF. As DNA, the CDR3 is TGCGCCAGCAGCCAGAGACTAGCGGGAGTATCCTACAATGAGCAGTTCTTC.

The DNA of the CDR3 is TGTGCCAGCAGTTCAACAGGGGGATATGAAAAACTGTTTTTT. Amino acids: CASSSTGGYEKLFF. The V call is TRBV11-2, the J call TRBJ1-4, with 8 bases lining up with TRBD1. In germline, CDR1 is SGHAT, CDR2 FQNNGV. Trimming cost V 6 bases and J 6 bases; bases outside gene matches: 6. This CDR3 is 14 amino acids long.

This clone was counted between two and nine times. The chain recombines TRBV12-5 with TRBJ2-3, with D perhaps matching TRBD2 (7 bases). Germline V CDR1 and CDR2: LGHNT, FRNRAP. The V and J ends lost 2 bases and 4 bases respectively, with 16 bases between them. The CDR3 length is 16 residues. The CDR3 is CASGLRGGRWSDTQYF. The CDR3 DNA reads as TGTGCTAGTGGTTTGAGGGGGGGCAGGTGGTCAGATACGCAGTATTTT. Full variable domain (missing parts from reference TRBV12-5 and TRBJ2-3): DARVTQTPRHKVTEMGQEVTMRCQPILGHNTVFWYRQTMMQGLELLAYFRNRAPLDDSGMPKDRFSAEMPDATLATLKIQPSEPRDSAVYFCASGLRGGRWSDTQYFGPGTRLTVL.

The chain couples TRBV29-1 to TRBJ1-6; maybe TRBD1 (5 bases). The CDR3 has 14 residues. CDR1 is SQVTM and CDR2 is ANQGSEA in the germline V gene. V dropped 0 bases and J dropped 10 bases, with 13 bases sitting between them. The CDR3 sequence: CSVEDSRVRSPLHF. The DNA of the CDR3 is TGCAGCGTTGAAGACTCCAGGGTAAGGTCACCCCTCCACTTT.

V gene TRBV29-1 combines with J gene TRBJ2-1; D remains unclear. CDR3 size: 13 residues. Germline V CDR1 and CDR2: SQVTM, ANQGSEA. V was pared by 8 bases and J by 0 bases, with 11 bases between. The CDR3 sequence is CSSRSSSYNEQFF. Written as DNA, the CDR3 is TGCAGCTCGCGCTCGAGCTCCTACAATGAGCAGTTCTTC.

Notes on this clone: Other DNA sequences in this specimen translate into the identical CDR3. CDR3 protein: CTSSQGLARSSYNEQFF. The CDR3 coding sequence is TGCACCAGCAGCCAAGGACTAGCGCGAAGCTCCTACAATGAGCAGTTCTTC. V and J are TRBV1 and TRBJ2-1; the D call TRBD2 from the table was never checked on the DNA. TRBV1 is a pseudogene. CDR3 size: 17 residues.

The chain couples TRBV5-5 to TRBJ1-2; D is unresolved. This CDR3 has 13 residues. The V end lost 4 bases, the J end lost 3 bases, and 10 bases lay between the germline ends. Germline CDR1 SGHKS, CDR2 YYEKEE (reference sequence). The CDR3 nucleotides read TGTGCCAGCAGCCGGCGGGGAGACTATGGCTACACCTTC. This encodes CASSRRGDYGYTF. The whole variable domain, filled in from reference TRBV5-5 and TRBJ1-2, reads DAGVTQSPTHLIKTRGQQVTLRCSPISGHKSVSWYQQVLGQGPQFIFQYYEKEERGRGNFPDRFSARQFPNYSSELNVNALLLGDSALYLCASSRRGDYGYTFGSGTRLTVV.

The rearrangement joins TRBV15 to TRBJ1-3; TRBD1 matches 10 bases. The V segment lost 8 bases and the J segment 1 base; nucleotides outside the gene matches: 11. Per the germline V gene, CDR1 is LNHNV and CDR2 is YYDKDF (reference sequence). CDR3 length equals 17 residues. CDR3 in amino acids: CATRAGTGVYSGNTIYF. The CDR3 nucleotides read TGTGCCACCCGAGCCGGGACAGGGGTTTATTCTGGAAACACCATATATTTT. Looking up the rest from reference TRBV15 and TRBJ1-3 gives the full variable domain: DAMVIQNPRYQVTQFGKPVTLSCSQTLNHNVMYWYQQKSSQAPKLLFHYYDKDFNNEADTPDNFQSRRPNTSFCFLDIRSPGLGDTAMYLCATRAGTGVYSGNTIYFGEGSWLTVV.

The CDR3, as DNA: TGTGCCAGCAGCTTAGCCAGGGTCTATGGCTACACCTTC. As protein: CASSLARVYGYTF. The chain carries TRBV7-2 and TRBJ1-2, with a tentative D call TRBD1 (5 bases). Germline CDR1 SGHTA, CDR2 FQGNSA. V was pared by 0 bases and J by 4 bases, with 6 bases between. This CDR3 contains 13 residues.

The chain joins TRBV30 to TRBJ1-2; 7 bases align to TRBD1. The J segment lost 5 bases and the V segment lost 4 bases, leaving 7 bases of the junction unmatched. This CDR3 has 13 amino acids. CDR1 is GTSNPN and CDR2 is SVGIG in the germline V gene (reference sequence). The CDR3 protein is CAWICRGRYGYTF. The CDR3 bases are TGTGCCTGGATTTGCAGGGGGAGGTATGGCTACACCTTC.